The present T cell receptor (beta chain) was sequenced within a study of blood T cell repertoires in COVID-19. The table came from immunoSEQ multiplex PCR; TCRdb's copy has only in-frame clones and leaves some out. The repertoire consists of 150,000 to 200,000 clones, with around 87% occurring once and the leading ten covering 2.5%. The CDR3 loop spans 17 amino acids. The V segment lost 3 bases and the J segment 5 bases; nucleotides outside the gene matches: 13. In germline, CDR1 is SGHKS, CDR2 YYEKEE (reference sequence). The chain uses TRBV5-5 and TRBJ1-2; the match to TRBD1 covers 10 bases. Sequencing input: peripheral blood. This TCR derives from a man aged 40-49 years with active or convalescent COVID-19. CDR3: CASSSNPTGGAGYGYTF. Here the CDR3 DNA reads TGTGCCAGCAGCTCGAATCCGACAGGGGGCGCCGGGTATGGCTACACCTTC.